The entry below describes one T cell receptor (beta chain). iRepertoire HTBI primers and Arm-PCR of CDR3 regions built TCR beta libraries. Each CDR3 protein gets one entry after TCRdb re-called the multiplex PCR reads with MiXCR. The table has about 430,000 distinct CDR3 sequences, 14% to 15% seen once; the top ten hold around 7.6%. Noted time point: newly diagnosed GD, antithyroid drugs for less than 3 months. Extracted PBMC RNA gave rise to the TCR library. The data were taken from a study of regulatory T cells in long-lasting Graves disease. The CDR3 spans 16 residues. Germline CDR1 and CDR2: LNHDA and SQIVND (reference sequence). J was trimmed by 8 bases and V by 5 bases; bases with no gene match: 11. These data also featured in a second study, about T cells in Graves' hyperthyroidism and ophthalmopathy.

This receptor was identified in a woman aged 40 to 49 with Graves disease. Sequencing was performed on peripheral blood mononuclear cells (PBMCs), taken at new diagnosis, from a patient treated with antithyroid drugs. The gene calls are TRBV19 and TRBJ2-1; 11 bases align to TRBD2. The DNA of the CDR3 is TGTGCCAGTAGTGCAACTAGCGGGGGTAAAAGTTATGAGCAGTTCTTC. Translating gives CASSATSGGKSYEQFF.